This T cell receptor (beta chain) was documented in a study of response to subunit inactivated influenza vaccine. Regarding the study as a whole: That few new T cells are recruited by each seasonal influenza vaccination was the authors' suggestion.

About this clonotype itself: No antigen is known for it.

MiXCR, run by TCRdb on the RT-PCR reads, gives a single entry per CDR3 protein. The sample includes around 200,000 distinct CDR3 sequences, 13% to 15% seen only once; the top ten take 26%. The origin of this receptor is a man aged 50-60 years who received an inactivated influenza vaccine. This sample comprised CD8+ T cells sorted from PBMCs, obtained more than 4 days after vaccination.

The CDR3 region is CASSFTIAVSGRAKETQYF. The CDR3 DNA follows: TGTGCCAGCAGTTTTACCATCGCCGTTAGCGGGAGGGCCAAAGAGACCCAGTACTTC. V and J are TRBV28 and TRBJ2-5, with TRBD2 matching over 11 bases. J gave up 3 bases and V 3 bases, and 15 bases lay outside the gene matches. Looked up from germline, CDR1 is MDHEN and CDR2 is SYDVKM. The CDR3 is 19 amino acids.